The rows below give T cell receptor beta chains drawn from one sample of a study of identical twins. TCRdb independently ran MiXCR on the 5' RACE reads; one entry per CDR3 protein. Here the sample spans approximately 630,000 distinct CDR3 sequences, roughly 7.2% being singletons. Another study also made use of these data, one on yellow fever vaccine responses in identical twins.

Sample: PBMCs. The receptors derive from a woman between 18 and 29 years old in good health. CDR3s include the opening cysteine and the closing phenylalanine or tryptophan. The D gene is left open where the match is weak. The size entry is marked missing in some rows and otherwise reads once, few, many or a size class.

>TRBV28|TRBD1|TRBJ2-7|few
CASSGGGQVGSYEQYF
TGTGCCAGCAGTGGTGGGGGACAGGTCGGCTCCTACGAGCAGTACTTC
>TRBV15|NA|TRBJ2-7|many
CATSRAATKYEQYF
TGTGCCACCAGCAGAGCCGCCACAAAGTACGAGCAGTACTTC
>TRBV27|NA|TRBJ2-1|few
CASSPSTRLGEQFF
TGTGCCAGCAGTCCCTCTACTAGGTTGGGTGAGCAGTTCTTC
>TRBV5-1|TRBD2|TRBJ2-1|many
CASSIAGTSGRRSLYNEQFF
TGCGCCAGCAGCATAGCCGGGACTAGCGGGAGGAGGTCATTATACAATGAGCAGTTCTTC
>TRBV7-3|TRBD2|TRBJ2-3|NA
CASSPRGGGDTQYF
TGTGCCAGCAGCCCCCGCGGGGGGGGGGATACGCAGTATTTT
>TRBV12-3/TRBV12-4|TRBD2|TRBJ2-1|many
CASSAQSWGLTYNEQFF
TGTGCCAGCAGTGCCCAAAGTTGGGGACTAACCTACAATGAGCAGTTCTTC
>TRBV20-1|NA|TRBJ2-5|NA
CSAEGTYQLETQYF
TGCAGTGCCGAAGGGACTTACCAATTAGAGACCCAGTACTTC
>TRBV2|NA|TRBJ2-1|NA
CASSIRRGPYNEQFF
TGTGCCAGCAGTATCCGGCGGGGGCCTTACAATGAGCAGTTCTTC
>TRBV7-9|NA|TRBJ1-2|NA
CASSPETDGYTF
TGTGCCAGCAGCCCCGAGACAGATGGCTACACCTTC
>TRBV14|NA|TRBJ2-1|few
CASSQDLRAQLNEQFF
TGTGCCAGCAGCCAAGATCTCCGGGCCCAGCTAAATGAGCAGTTCTTC
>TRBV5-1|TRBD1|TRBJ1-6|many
CASSSADRVYNSPLHF
TGCGCCAGCAGCTCCGCGGACAGGGTGTATAATTCACCCCTCCACTTT
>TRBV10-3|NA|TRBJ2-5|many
CAISTQETQYF
TGTGCCATCAGTACCCAAGAGACCCAGTACTTC
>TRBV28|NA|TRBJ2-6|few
CASSPSVINAGANVLTF
TGTGCCAGCAGTCCCTCTGTGATAAATGCTGGGGCCAACGTCCTGACTTTC
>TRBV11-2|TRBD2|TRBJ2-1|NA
CASSLRRHTVRGETPNEQFF
TGTGCCAGCAGCTTAAGAAGGCATACGGTACGGGGGGAAACCCCCAATGAGCAGTTCTTC
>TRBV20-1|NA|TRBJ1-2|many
CSARMTTNYGYTF
TGCAGTGCTAGGATGACAACGAACTATGGCTACACCTTC
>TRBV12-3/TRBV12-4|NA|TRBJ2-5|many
CASSLEGRQVTQYF
TGTGCCAGCAGTTTAGAAGGCAGGCAGGTGACCCAGTACTTC
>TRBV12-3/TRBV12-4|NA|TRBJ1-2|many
CASRGFYGYTF
TGTGCCAGCAGGGGGTTTTATGGCTACACCTTC
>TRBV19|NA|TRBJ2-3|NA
CASSIGSGNTDTQYF
TGTGCCAGTAGTATAGGTAGCGGCAACACAGATACGCAGTATTTT
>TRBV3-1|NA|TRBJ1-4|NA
CASSSRTAEKLFF
TGTGCCAGCAGCAGCCGGACCGCTGAAAAACTGTTTTTT
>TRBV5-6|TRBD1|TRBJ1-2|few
CASTPVTGNYGYTF
TGTGCCAGCACCCCCGTGACAGGGAACTATGGCTACACCTTC
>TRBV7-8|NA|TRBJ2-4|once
CASSPEGWFLAKNIQYF
TGTGCCAGCAGCCCCGAAGGGTGGTTTTTAGCCAAAAACATTCAGTACTTC
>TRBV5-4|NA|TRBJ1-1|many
CASSHNTEAFF
TGTGCCAGCAGTCATAACACTGAAGCTTTCTTT
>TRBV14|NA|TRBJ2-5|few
CASSLNLGQQETQYF
TGTGCCAGCAGCCTAAATCTTGGACAGCAAGAGACCCAGTACTTC
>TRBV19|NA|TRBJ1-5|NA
CASMGFSQPQHF
TGTGCCAGCATGGGGTTCAGTCAGCCCCAGCATTTT
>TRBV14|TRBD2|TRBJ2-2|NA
CASSQDRLAGENTGELFF
TGTGCCAGCAGCCAAGATAGACTAGCGGGAGAGAACACCGGGGAGCTGTTTTTT
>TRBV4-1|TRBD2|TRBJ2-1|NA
CASSQDLAGGPVFNEQFF
TGCGCCAGCAGCCAAGATCTAGCGGGAGGGCCGGTGTTCAATGAGCAGTTCTTC
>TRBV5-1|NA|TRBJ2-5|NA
CASSLSLYQETQYF
TGCGCCAGCAGCTTGAGTCTATACCAAGAGACCCAGTACTTC
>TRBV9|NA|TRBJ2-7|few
CASSVRPDPSGEQYF
TGTGCCAGCAGCGTCCGCCCGGACCCCTCGGGCGAGCAGTACTTC
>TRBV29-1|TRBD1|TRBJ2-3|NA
CSVYGTGGTDTQYF
TGCAGCGTTTACGGGACAGGGGGCACAGATACGCAGTATTTT